These 21 T cell receptor beta chains were all obtained from the same sample, sequenced in a study of shared clonotypes between healthy human individuals. Sequenced by immunoSEQ multiplex PCR; TCRdb stores in-frame clones only, minus some. Of about 300,000 clones in the sample, approximately 74% were seen once. The sequenced material came from memory CD4+ T cells sorted from blood. The subset denotes: CD45RA-negative fraction. The receptors stem from a man aged 25 to 40 in good health.

This sequence joins TRBV5-6 and TRBJ1-2; 10 nucleotides agree with TRBD1. The CDR3 is made up of 13 amino acids. Per germline, CDR1 SGHDT and CDR2 YYEEEE. V trimming: 7 bases; J trimming: 8 bases; junction bases outside the gene matches: 8. CDR3 protein: CASSGQGLYGYTF. The CDR3 region has the DNA TGTGCCAGCTCGGGACAGGGGCTTTACGGCTACACCTTC.

The chain recombines TRBV7-6 with TRBJ1-3; D perhaps matches TRBD1 (5 bases). The CDR3 extends over 16 amino acids. The ends were cut back, 3 bases at V and 0 bases at J, with 12 bases in the middle. Germline loops: CDR1 SGHVS, CDR2 FNYEAQ. CDR3 sequence reads: CASSFATGFSGNTIYF. The CDR3 DNA reads TGTGCCAGCAGCTTTGCCACAGGTTTCTCTGGAAACACCATATATTTT.

J is TRBJ2-7 and V is TRBV9; D is uncertain. CDR3 length equals 11 residues. Germline V gene data show CDR1 as SGDLS and CDR2 as YYNGEE. Between the trimmed V and J ends, which lost 3 bases and 9 bases, there was a span of 10 bases. CDR3 DNA: TGTGCCAGCAGCGGACGGCAGTTGCAGTACTTC. Its translation: CASSGRQLQYF.

This clone has only a few counts. The chain employs TRBV2 and TRBJ2-3; TRBD1 matches at 7 bases. V was pared by 9 bases and J by 13 bases, with 13 bases of the junction left unmatched. The CDR3 length is 12 residues. CDR1 and CDR2 from the germline V gene are SNHLY and FYNNEI. The CDR3 sequence is CASQAAGTEEYF. DNA of the CDR3: TGTGCCAGTCAAGCAGCCGGGACAGAGGAGTATTTT. The entire variable domain, with the rest obtained from reference TRBV2 and TRBJ2-3, is as follows: EPEVTQTPSHQVTQMGQEVILRCVPISNHLYFYWYRQILGQKVEFLVSFYNNEISEKSEIFDDQFSVERPDGSNFTLKIRSTKLEDSAMYFCASQAAGTEEYFGPGTRLTVL.

V gene TRBV5-1 combines with J gene TRBJ2-5; the D gene is possibly TRBD1 (6 bases). The ends were cut back, 1 base at V and 4 bases at J, with 8 bases in the middle. CDR1 is SGHRS, CDR2 YFSETQ, per germline. This CDR3 is built from 13 residues. The CDR3 here is CASSLQGRETQYF. DNA for the CDR3: TGCGCCAGCAGCTTGCAGGGGCGAGAGACCCAGTACTTC.

In its sample, this clone was seen a few times. The chain combines TRBV7-2 with TRBJ1-5, with D unresolved. The CDR3 is 13 amino acids. The germline CDR1 and CDR2 sequences are SGHTA and FQGNSA. The germline V and J ends were trimmed by 5 bases and 4 bases, with 9 bases remaining between them. DNA for the CDR3: TGTGCCAGCAGCAATCGTAAAAATCAGCCCCAGCATTTT. Its protein product is CASSNRKNQPQHF.

This rearrangement joins TRBV10-2 to TRBJ2-7; TRBD2 might be the D (6 bases). The CDR3 spans 14 residues. V dropped 9 bases and J dropped 2 bases, with 17 bases sitting between them. From germline, CDR1 is WSHSY and CDR2 SAAADI. The CDR3 region is CASGAGGKTYEQYF. In nucleotides, the CDR3 is TGCGCCAGTGGGGCGGGCGGGAAGACCTACGAGCAGTACTTC.

This clone was seen a few times. The V call is TRBV19, the J call TRBJ2-5; a weak D match, TRBD1 (6 bases). The CDR3 spans 13 residues. Germline CDR1 and CDR2: LNHDA and SQIVND (reference sequence). The V end was cut by 6 bases, the J end by 2 bases, with 10 bases between. The CDR3 nucleotides read TGTGCCAGTAGCGGGACACAACAAGAGACCCAGTACTTC. Translation: CASSGTQQETQYF.

The chain has TRBV7-9 and TRBJ2-7; D is unresolved. CDR1 is SEHNR and CDR2 is FQNEAQ in the germline V gene (reference sequence). Trimming took off 6 bases at V and 2 bases at J, with 8 bases between the two ends. There are 12 residues in the CDR3. The CDR3 DNA follows: TGTGCCAGCAGTTTAACTCCCTACGAGCAGTACTTC. Its protein is CASSLTPYEQYF.

This clone was seen only once. Additional DNA sequences in this sample encode the identical CDR3. CDR3 nucleotides: TGTGCCAGCAGCCCAACGGGGCTTCAAGAGACCCAGTACTTC. It specifies CASSPTGLQETQYF. This chain links TRBV7-3 with TRBJ2-5, with D perhaps given as TRBD1 or TRBD2 (5 bases each). From germline, CDR1 is SGHTA and CDR2 FQGTGA. V lost 5 bases, J lost 2 bases, and 12 bases lay in between. The CDR3 spans 14 residues.

The J gene is TRBJ2-5, the V gene TRBV18; D remains ambiguous. V lost 4 bases to trimming and J lost 2 bases, with 2 bases between them. This CDR3 is 11 amino acids long. Germline-derived CDR1 and CDR2 are KGHSH and LQKENI. CDR3 loop: CASSQQETQYF. The CDR3 DNA reads as TGTGCCAGCTCACAGCAAGAGACCCAGTACTTC.

The chain combines TRBV7-4 with TRBJ2-3; weak D call: TRBD2 (6 bases). The CDR3 loop spans 18 amino acids. Trimming cost V 7 bases and J 1 base, with 24 bases left between them. CDR1 is SGHVT, CDR2 SQSDAQ, per germline. The CDR3 protein is CASNQEIADWGGTDTQYF. CDR3 DNA: TGTGCCAGCAACCAAGAAATAGCAGACTGGGGGGGCACAGATACGCAGTATTTT.

This clone appeared once. This chain links TRBV29-1 with TRBJ2-7; TRBD2 might be the D (6 bases). V lost 5 bases to trimming and J lost 3 bases, with 14 bases between them. CDR1 and CDR2 (germline): SQVTM, ANQGSEA. This CDR3 has 13 amino acids. The CDR3 DNA reads TGCAGCGTTTGGCGCGGGGAAAGCTACGAGCAGTACTTC. Residues: CSVWRGESYEQYF.

The chain links TRBV27 to TRBJ2-5; D ambiguous. Germline CDR1 and CDR2: MNHEY and SMNVEV (reference sequence). The CDR3 has 14 residues. The ends were cut back, 3 bases at V and 0 bases at J, with 8 bases in the middle. CDR3 in DNA: TGTGCCAGCAGTTTGAACAGATACCAAGAGACCCAGTACTTC. It translates to CASSLNRYQETQYF.

The chain carries TRBV27 and TRBJ2-5, with a weak D call TRBD1 (5 bases). This CDR3 region has 14 residues. CDR1 and CDR2 from the germline V gene are MNHEY and SMNVEV (reference sequence). Trimming pared 2 bases from V and 1 base from J, leaving 8 bases between. The CDR3 loop is CASSLQGLQETQYF. The CDR3 DNA reads as TGTGCCAGCAGTTTACAGGGCCTCCAAGAGACCCAGTACTTC.

CDR3 loop: CASSFTNLFDNTEAFF. CDR3 DNA sequence: TGTGCCAGCAGCTTCACCAACTTATTCGACAACACTGAAGCTTTCTTT. The V call is TRBV5-5, the J call TRBJ1-1, with no clear D. V dropped 2 bases and J dropped 2 bases, with 16 bases sitting between them. Germline values: CDR1 SGHKS, CDR2 YYEKEE (reference sequence). This CDR3 is 16 amino acids long. The full variable domain, completed using reference TRBV5-5 and TRBJ1-1, is DAGVTQSPTHLIKTRGQQVTLRCSPISGHKSVSWYQQVLGQGPQFIFQYYEKEERGRGNFPDRFSARQFPNYSSELNVNALLLGDSALYLCASSFTNLFDNTEAFFGQGTRLTVV.

The chain joins TRBV12-5 to TRBJ1-2; D might be TRBD1 (5 bases). The CDR3 is made up of 13 amino acids. V gave up 0 bases and J gave up 4 bases, with 6 bases separating them. Germline V gives CDR1 LGHNT, CDR2 FRNRAP. CDR3 residues: CASGLVGVYGYTF. CDR3 DNA: TGTGCTAGTGGTTTGGTAGGGGTCTATGGCTACACCTTC.

The chain uses TRBV27 and TRBJ2-7; 11 positions agree with TRBD2. Per the germline V gene, CDR1 is MNHEY and CDR2 is SMNVEV (reference sequence). V trimming: 5 bases; J trimming: 2 bases; junction bases outside the gene matches: 2. CDR3 length equals 14 residues. The CDR3 spells CASSQLAGAYEQYF. CDR3 nucleotides: TGTGCCAGCAGTCAACTAGCGGGGGCCTACGAGCAGTACTTC.

This rearrangement joins TRBV7-9 to TRBJ1-6; the D gene is possibly TRBD1 (5 bases). This CDR3 comprises 15 residues. With 3 bases removed from V and 3 bases from J, the gap between germline ends came to 9 bases. Germline CDR1 SEHNR, CDR2 FQNEAQ (reference sequence). The CDR3 DNA sequence: TGTGCCAGCAGCTTCGGGACTGTCTATAATTCACCCCTCCACTTT. Translating gives CASSFGTVYNSPLHF.

The chain uses TRBV4-3 and TRBJ1-2; a weak D match, TRBD1 (5 bases). CDR3 size: 14 residues. V shed 3 bases and J shed 4 bases, with 12 bases lying between them. Germline V gives CDR1 LGHNA, CDR2 YSLEER. The DNA of the CDR3 is TGCGCCAGCAGCCACCAGGGACGGAGCTATGGCTACACCTTC. This sequence encodes CASSHQGRSYGYTF.

The gene calls are TRBV7-2 and TRBJ1-6; tentatively, D is TRBD1 (5 bases). Germline values: CDR1 SGHTA, CDR2 FQGNSA. The CDR3 length is 13 residues. The germline V and J ends were trimmed by 5 bases and 8 bases, with 10 bases remaining between them. In DNA form, the CDR3 reads TGTGCCAGCAGCATTCGGGGGGATTCACCCCTCCACTTT. Translation gives CASSIRGDSPLHF.